This TCR beta chain comes out of a study of cytomegalovirus exposure and HLA in healthy donors. Each donor was nominally healthy when sampled (though unrecorded immune exposures were likely). PCR was performed using 60 Vbeta and 13 Jbeta primers. Generated by immunoSEQ multiplex PCR, the TCRdb table keeps only in-frame clones and is missing some. The profile shows about 130,000 clones, roughly four fifths of them singletons. A word on this clone: Its target is unknown.

General study findings and limits: For cytomegalovirus status, the classifier reportedly gave diagnoses with high specificity and sensitivity.

The CDR3 has 15 amino acids. Germline CDR1 is SGHDT and CDR2 is YYEEEE. The ends were cut back, 3 bases at V and 0 bases at J, with 12 bases in the middle. This receptor was taken from a woman aged 45-65 years in good health and CMV-seronegative. The sequenced sample was PBMCs. V usage is TRBV5-6 and J usage is TRBJ2-5; TRBD2 is a possible D gene (5 bases). The CDR3 DNA sequence: TGTGCCAGCAGCTCACTCCGGGAACACCAAGAGACCCAGTACTTC. Translated: CASSSLREHQETQYF. The whole variable domain, remainder taken from reference TRBV5-6 and TRBJ2-5, is DAGVTQSPTHLIKTRGQQVTLRCSPKSGHDTVSWYQQALGQGPQFIFQYYEEEERQRGNFPDRFSGHQFPNYSSELNVNALLLGDSALYLCASSSLREHQETQYFGPGTRLLVL.